This T cell receptor beta chain stems from a study of blood T cells in healthy people across ages. Remarks on this clonotype: The antigen remains undetermined.

A second PCR of 7 to 11 cycles used a sample-barcoded 5' primer and a J-beta primer mix. Each CDR3 protein is one row after TCRdb ran MiXCR on the 5' RACE reads. Of almost 550,000 distinct CDR3 sequences in the sample, about 25% were seen once. The germline V gene has CDR1 MGHRA and CDR2 YSYEKL. The CDR3 totals 13 residues. With 4 bases removed from V and 15 bases from J, the gap between germline ends came to 19 bases. Study-wide results and limits: While age rose, TCR beta diversity per million T cells dropped in a roughly linear way.

Another study also made use of these data, one on T cells of mothers and their children.

The sequenced material came from blood. This receptor was taken from a boy aged 10-17 years in good health. The V call is TRBV4-1, the J call TRBJ2-1, with D perhaps matching TRBD2 (5 bases). The CDR3, as DNA: TGCGCCAGCAGCCCCCTGGGGTCCGGGGATTGGTTCTTC. Its protein is CASSPLGSGDWFF.